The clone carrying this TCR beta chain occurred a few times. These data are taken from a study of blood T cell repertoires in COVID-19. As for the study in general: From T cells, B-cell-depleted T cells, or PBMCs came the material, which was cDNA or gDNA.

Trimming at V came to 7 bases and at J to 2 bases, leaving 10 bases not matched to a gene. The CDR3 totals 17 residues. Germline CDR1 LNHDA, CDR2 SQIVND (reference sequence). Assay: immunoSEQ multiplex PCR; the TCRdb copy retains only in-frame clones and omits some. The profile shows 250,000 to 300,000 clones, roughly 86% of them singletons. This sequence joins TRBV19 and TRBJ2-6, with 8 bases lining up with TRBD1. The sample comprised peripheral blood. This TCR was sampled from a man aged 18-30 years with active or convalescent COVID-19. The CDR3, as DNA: TGTGCCAGTAAGGATGGACAGGGTTTAACTGGGGCCAACGTCCTGACTTTC. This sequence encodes CASKDGQGLTGANVLTF.